This T cell receptor beta chain was captured in a study of control samples from healthy donors and cancer patients. Trimming cost V 5 bases and J 5 bases; bases outside gene matches: 13. The germline CDR1 and CDR2 sequences are SQVTM and ANQGSEA. The CDR3 contains 15 residues. Clones were sequenced by immunoSEQ multiplex PCR, and TCRdb holds only the in-frame ones, with some missing. Altogether 130,000 to 150,000 clones are present, 80% to 90% being singletons, with the ten largest covering roughly 8.7%. Material for sequencing was blood. This sequence was found in a woman in her 30s in good health. The chain couples TRBV29-1 to TRBJ1-1; 8 bases align to TRBD1. CDR3 residues: CSVHPYGQGETEAFF. In DNA form, the CDR3 reads TGCAGCGTTCATCCCTATGGACAGGGAGAGACTGAAGCTTTCTTT.